Presented here are 28 T cell receptor beta chains from one specimen sequenced in a study of T cell changes during pregnancy in multiple sclerosis. Some clones are missing from TCRdb's copy, which holds only in-frame ones; the method was immunoSEQ multiplex PCR. The sample records approximately 100,000 clones, roughly 92% being singletons. The sequencing here drew on peripheral blood, taken after pregnancy. The origin of the receptors is a female donor with multiple sclerosis, enrolled in a pregnancy study.

This clone came up once. The chain joins TRBV7-3 to TRBJ2-5; TRBD2 aligns across 7 bases. V lost 5 bases and J lost 2; bases outside the gene matches: 2. The CDR3 contains 13 residues. Germline loops: CDR1 SGHTA, CDR2 FQGTGA. The CDR3 bases are TGTGCCAGCAGCGGGGGGGGACAAGAGACCCAGTACTTC. It is translated as CASSGGGQETQYF. The entire variable domain, with the rest obtained from reference TRBV7-3 and TRBJ2-5, is as follows: GAGVSQTPSNKVTEKGKYVELRCDPISGHTALYWYRQSLGQGPEFLIYFQGTGAADDSGLPNDRFFAVRPEGSVSTLKIQRTERGDSAVYLCASSGGGQETQYFGPGTRLLVL.

The chain couples TRBV11-2 to TRBJ1-6; 9 nucleotides match TRBD1. With 4 bases clipped from V and 9 bases from J, the junction kept 4 bases outside the gene matches. Germline V CDR1 and CDR2: SGHAT, FQNNGV. The CDR3 totals 14 residues. The CDR3 sequence: CASSYGQGSSPLHF. The CDR3 coding sequence is TGTGCCAGCAGCTACGGACAGGGGAGTTCACCCCTCCACTTT.

J is TRBJ2-5 and V is TRBV5-1; 13 positions agree with TRBD2. CDR3 length equals 18 residues. With 1 base clipped from V and 2 bases from J, the junction kept 8 bases outside the gene matches. Germline loops: CDR1 SGHRS, CDR2 YFSETQ. The CDR3 DNA follows: TGCGCCAGCAGCTTGTCACTAGCGGGGGGGCCTGGGCAAGAGACCCAGTACTTC. It codes for CASSLSLAGGPGQETQYF. Full variable domain (rest looked up from reference TRBV5-1 and TRBJ2-5): KAGVTQTPRYLIKTRGQQVTLSCSPISGHRSVSWYQQTPGQGLQFLFEYFSETQRNKGNFPGRFSGRQFSNSRSEMNVSTLELGDSALYLCASSLSLAGGPGQETQYFGPGTRLLVL.

The chain carries TRBV6-5 and TRBJ2-7; possibly TRBD1 for D (6 bases). The CDR3 consists of 15 residues. V was clipped by 2 bases and J by 2 bases, with 13 bases between them. Germline assignment: CDR1 MNHEY and CDR2 SVGAGI. The CDR3 sequence is CASSYGGQTAYEQYF. Here the CDR3 DNA reads TGTGCCAGCAGTTACGGGGGACAAACGGCCTACGAGCAGTACTTC.

V usage is TRBV29-1 and J usage is TRBJ2-3; TRBD1 might be the D (5 bases). Germline V lookup: CDR1 SQVTM, CDR2 ANQGSEA. There are 15 residues in the CDR3. Between the trimmed V and J ends, which lost 6 bases and 4 bases, there was a span of 20 bases. CDR3 residues: CSVGWTPSLPDTQYF. The CDR3 nucleotides are TGCAGCGTGGGATGGACACCCTCTCTCCCAGATACGCAGTATTTT.

This sequence joins TRBV9 and TRBJ1-3, with TRBD1 matching 7 bases. CDR1 is SGDLS, CDR2 YYNGEE, per germline. V was clipped by 3 bases and J by 4 bases; unmatched bases: 7. CDR3 length: 15 residues. The DNA of the CDR3 is TGTGCCAGCAGCGGACTGACAGGGAGCGGAAACACCATATATTTT. Translation: CASSGLTGSGNTIYF.

In its sample, this clone was seen a few times. CDR3 region: CASRLTGNTEAFF. The CDR3 nucleotides are TGTGCCAGCAGACTTACAGGAAACACTGAAGCTTTCTTT. The gene calls are TRBV7-8 and TRBJ1-1; possibly TRBD1 for D (5 bases). Per germline, CDR1 SGHVS and CDR2 FQNEAQ. Trimming left V 6 bases short and J 2 bases short, with 10 bases between. This CDR3 is 13 amino acids long. Supplemented by reference TRBV7-8 and TRBJ1-1, the full variable domain reads GAGVSQSPRYKVAKRGQDVALRCDPISGHVSLFWYQQALGQGPEFLTYFQNEAQLDKSGLPSDRFFAERPEGSVSTLKIQRTQQEDSAVYLCASRLTGNTEAFFGQGTRLTVV.

This chain connects TRBV27 to TRBJ2-1; TRBD1 might be the D (6 bases). The V and J ends lost 4 bases and 11 bases respectively, with 12 bases between them. The germline V gene encodes CDR1 MNHEY and CDR2 SMNVEV (reference sequence). The CDR3 is 12 amino acids. The CDR3 here is CASSYAQGKQFF. CDR3 nucleotides: TGTGCCAGCAGTTACGCCCAGGGGAAGCAGTTCTTC.

The genes are TRBV7-9 and TRBJ1-1; D is ambiguous. Between the trimmed V and J ends, which lost 3 bases and 5 bases, there was a span of 10 bases. Germline lookup yields CDR1 SEHNR and CDR2 FQNEAQ (reference sequence). This CDR3 is built from 13 residues. In DNA, the CDR3 is TGTGCCAGCAGCTTCACCAGTAAGACTGAAGCTTTCTTT. It translates to CASSFTSKTEAFF.

The chain links TRBV27 to TRBJ1-1; D possibly corresponds to TRBD1 (6 bases). The CDR3 has 17 residues. Germline V gives CDR1 MNHEY, CDR2 SMNVEV (reference sequence). V was shortened by 2 bases and J by 4 bases, with 20 bases between the two germline ends. Written as DNA, the CDR3 is TGTGCCAGCAGTTTAACCTGGGCAGGGGCGAGTCCCACTGAAGCTTTCTTT. It codes for CASSLTWAGASPTEAFF.

J is TRBJ2-1 and V is TRBV4-1; tentative D call: TRBD2 (6 bases). V lost 6 bases and J 4 bases, leaving 13 bases between the germline ends. Looked up from germline, CDR1 is MGHRA and CDR2 is YSYEKL. The CDR3 length is 14 residues. In nucleotides, the CDR3 is TGCGCCAGCAGACTGGAGGGCAGTTACAATGAGCAGTTCTTC. Translation: CASRLEGSYNEQFF.

The chain uses TRBV19 and TRBJ2-1; 9 nucleotides agree with TRBD2. The CDR3 has 17 residues. CDR1 LNHDA and CDR2 SQIVND come from the germline V gene (reference sequence). Trimming removed 3 bases from V and 4 bases from J; junction bases left unmatched: 10. The CDR3 DNA reads TGTGCCAGTAGTATCTTCCTAGCGGGGCTGCTGTACAATGAGCAGTTCTTC. Protein product: CASSIFLAGLLYNEQFF.

V and J are TRBV5-4 and TRBJ2-2; no clear D gene. Germline V CDR1 and CDR2: SGHNT, YYREEE (reference sequence). Trimming pared 0 bases from V and 4 bases from J, leaving 13 bases between. This CDR3 spans 16 amino acids. Here the CDR3 reads CASSLGMGSSTGELFF. The CDR3 region has the DNA TGTGCCAGCAGCTTGGGGATGGGTAGCAGCACCGGGGAGCTGTTTTTT.

The V gene is TRBV2, the J gene TRBJ2-7, with a tentative D call TRBD2 (6 bases). From germline, CDR1 is SNHLY and CDR2 FYNNEI. The CDR3 contains 14 residues. Deletions cut 8 bases from V and 2 bases from J, with 16 bases between. CDR3 loop: CASVNGGFPYEQYF. As DNA, the CDR3 is TGTGCCAGCGTCAACGGGGGTTTTCCCTACGAGCAGTACTTC.

The V gene is TRBV11-1, the J gene TRBJ2-5; D is ambiguous. CDR1 and CDR2 from the germline V gene are SGHAT and FQDESV (reference sequence). CDR3 length: 13 amino acids. V lost 10 bases and J 0 bases, leaving 12 bases between the germline ends. In nucleotides, the CDR3 is TGTGCCACCGGTAACAGTTACCAAGAGACCCAGTACTTC. Protein sequence: CATGNSYQETQYF.

V gene TRBV7-8 combines with J gene TRBJ1-4; 8 bases are a match to TRBD1. After removal of 5 bases from V and 6 bases from J, the junction contained 8 bases not matched to a gene. Germline V gene lookup returns CDR1 SGHVS and CDR2 FQNEAQ. CDR3 length equals 15 residues. The CDR3 coding sequence is TGTGCCAGCAGCCCCTCACCACAGGGGGATGAAAAACTGTTTTTT. It codes for CASSPSPQGDEKLFF.

This chain joins TRBV27 and TRBJ2-7; tentatively, D is TRBD1 (6 bases). V lost 0 bases and J 3 bases, leaving 15 bases between the germline ends. CDR3 length equals 16 residues. Germline CDR1 is MNHEY and CDR2 is SMNVEV (reference sequence). In nucleotides, the CDR3 is TGTGCCAGCAGTTTATCTCCGAGACAGGCTAACTACGAGCAGTACTTC. Encoded protein: CASSLSPRQANYEQYF.

The chain carries TRBV7-9 and TRBJ2-7; 7 nucleotides align to TRBD1. CDR3 length: 15 residues. In germline, CDR1 is SEHNR, CDR2 FQNEAQ (reference sequence). J lost 1 base, V lost 6 bases, and 9 bases had no gene match. The CDR3 spells CASSSDREGSYEQYF. The DNA for the CDR3 is TGTGCCAGCAGTTCAGACAGGGAAGGGTCCTACGAGCAGTACTTC.

The rearrangement links TRBV25-1 to TRBJ1-2; no firm D call. Per germline, CDR1 MGHDK and CDR2 SYGVNS. The V and J ends lost 2 bases and 8 bases respectively, with 12 bases between them. This CDR3 is 13 amino acids long. This CDR3 reads CASSELGGLGYTF. Here the CDR3 DNA reads TGTGCCAGCAGTGAACTGGGCGGGCTCGGCTACACCTTC.

The rearrangement links TRBV7-2 to TRBJ1-5; D is perhaps TRBD1 (6 bases). Trimming stripped 5 bases from V and 3 bases from J, with 11 bases between. Germline assignment: CDR1 SGHTA and CDR2 FQGNSA. The CDR3 is 14 residues long. The CDR3 loop reads CASSRTGYNQPQHF. The CDR3 DNA sequence: TGTGCCAGCAGCAGAACAGGGTACAATCAGCCCCAGCATTTT. Looking up the rest from reference TRBV7-2 and TRBJ1-5 gives the full variable domain: GAGVSQSPSNKVTEKGKDVELRCDPISGHTALYWYRQSLGQGLEFLIYFQGNSAPDKSGLPSDRFSAERTGGSVSTLTIQRTQQEDSAVYLCASSRTGYNQPQHFGDGTRLSIL.

This clone was seen only once. V usage is TRBV18 and J usage is TRBJ2-2, with TRBD1 matching over 7 bases. The CDR3 runs 15 residues. Germline CDR1 reads KGHSH; CDR2 reads LQKENI. With 4 bases clipped from V and 6 bases from J, the junction kept 8 bases outside the gene matches. The CDR3 here is CASSRTTTGAGELFF. CDR3 coding DNA: TGTGCCAGCTCACGAACGACAACAGGGGCCGGGGAGCTGTTTTTT.

This clone was counted once. The chain joins TRBV27 to TRBJ2-1; D might be TRBD2 (5 bases). Per germline, CDR1 MNHEY and CDR2 SMNVEV (reference sequence). Trimming removed 0 bases from V and 4 bases from J, with 10 bases in between. The CDR3 runs 15 residues. The CDR3 spells CASSLSHPGYNEQFF. DNA of the CDR3: TGTGCCAGCAGTTTATCCCACCCGGGGTACAATGAGCAGTTCTTC.

The sample holds one count of this clone. The gene calls are TRBV19 and TRBJ1-5; 7 bases are a match to TRBD1. This CDR3 contains 14 residues. Germline loops: CDR1 LNHDA, CDR2 SQIVND (reference sequence). Trimming removed 3 bases from V and 5 bases from J; junction bases left unmatched: 4. CDR3 bases: TGTGCCAGTAGTATTACAGGGGAGGATCAGCCCCAGCATTTT. Protein sequence: CASSITGEDQPQHF.

This clone was observed a handful of times. V is TRBV4-1 and J is TRBJ1-5, with no clear D. The CDR3 sequence is 14 residues long. V was cut by 1 base and J by 4 bases, with 8 bases left in between. From germline, CDR1 is MGHRA and CDR2 YSYEKL. The CDR3 spells CASSQVGPNQPQHF. DNA for the CDR3: TGCGCCAGCAGCCAAGTGGGCCCAAATCAGCCCCAGCATTTT.

The genes are TRBV6-6 and TRBJ2-5; 9 positions agree with TRBD2. Germline CDR1 and CDR2: MNHNY and SVGAGI (reference sequence). The CDR3 consists of 16 residues. The V segment lost 5 bases and the J segment 3 bases; nucleotides outside the gene matches: 10. The CDR3 loop is CASSRGASGVEETQYF. In DNA, the CDR3 is TGTGCCAGCAGTCGGGGAGCTAGCGGGGTGGAAGAGACCCAGTACTTC.

The V gene is TRBV5-1, the J gene TRBJ2-5; perhaps TRBD1 as D (6 bases). The CDR3 spans 16 residues. The V and J ends lost 1 base and 1 base respectively, with 14 bases between them. Germline CDR1 reads SGHRS; CDR2 reads YFSETQ. CDR3 residues: CASSLLREGGQETQYF. In DNA form, the CDR3 reads TGCGCCAGCAGCTTGTTACGAGAAGGGGGCCAAGAGACCCAGTACTTC.

The chain recombines TRBV5-6 with TRBJ2-7; 12 bases are a match to TRBD2. The junction had 12 bases not matched to a gene; V was cut back by 3 bases and J by 2 bases. Germline assignment: CDR1 SGHDT and CDR2 YYEEEE. The CDR3 covers 18 residues. This chain's CDR3 is CASSSRGLAGGSTYEQYF. The CDR3 DNA follows: TGTGCCAGCAGCTCCAGGGGTCTAGCGGGGGGGAGTACCTACGAGCAGTACTTC.

The sample holds one count of this clone. The chain uses TRBV7-2 and TRBJ2-7; 14 bases are shared with TRBD2. The CDR3 runs to 15 residues. Trimming took 5 bases from V and 1 from J; bases not matched to a gene: 1. CDR1 SGHTA and CDR2 FQGNSA come from the germline V gene. The DNA for the CDR3 is TGTGCCAGCAGCCGGACTAGCGGGGGGTCCTACGAGCAGTACTTC. This translates into CASSRTSGGSYEQYF.